Listed below are T cell receptor beta chains from one sample, sequenced in a study of blood T cell repertoires in COVID-19. Produced via immunoSEQ multiplex PCR; TCRdb's table is partial and in-frame only. The sample shows approximately 97,000 clones, around nine tenths of them seen only once. The sequencing input was peripheral blood. The receptors originated from a man in his sixties with acute or convalescent COVID-19. Each CDR3 is given with its conserved first and last residue. A D gene is named only where the DNA matches it firmly. The size of a clone is reported for some rows only, either as once, few or many, or as a class for expanded clones.

TRBJ1-2	TRBV2	NA	NA	TGTGCCAGCAGTGTACGAGGGTACTATGGCTACACCTTC	CASSVRGYYGYTF
TRBJ1-1	TRBV4-2	NA	NA	TGTGCCAGCAGCCAAATGACAGGGAACACTGAAGCTTTCTTT	CASSQMTGNTEAFF
TRBJ1-1	TRBV6-5	NA	NA	TGTGCCGGAGCCGTTAACACTGAAGCTTTCTTT	CAGAVNTEAFF
TRBJ2-6	TRBV7-9	NA	NA	TGTGCCAGCAGCTATCCGTCTGGGGCCAACGTCCTGACTTTC	CASSYPSGANVLTF
TRBJ1-4	TRBV30	NA	NA	TGTGCCTGGGCTAGAGACGAAAAACTGTTTTTT	CAWARDEKLFF
TRBJ1-2	TRBV5-1	NA	NA	TGCGCCAGCAACACAAACTCAGGGGCCGCTAACTATGGCTACACCTTC	CASNTNSGAANYGYTF
TRBJ1-2	TRBV5-1	NA	NA	TGCGCCAGCAGCTTGGCCCGGGTGCGTGAAAGTTTGGATGGCTACACCTTC	CASSLARVRESLDGYTF
TRBJ1-2	TRBV2	once	NA	TGTGCCAGCACTGGTTTTCGACGGTTCGCTGGCGGCTATGGCTACACCTTC	CASTGFRRFAGGYGYTF
TRBJ1-2	TRBV6-1	NA	TRBD1	TGTGCCAGCAGTGTTGATGGATTGGGACAGGGGTTAGGGTATGGCTACACCTTC	CASSVDGLGQGLGYGYTF
TRBJ2-7	TRBV7-2	NA	NA	TGTGCCAGCAGCGATACGACAGGAAGGGAGCAGTACTTC	CASSDTTGREQYF
TRBJ1-1	TRBV6-5	NA	NA	TGTGCCAGCAGTCTACGGGACACTGGCACTGAAGCTTTCTTT	CASSLRDTGTEAFF
TRBJ1-5	TRBV19	once	TRBD1	TGTGCCAGTACCGCCGGGACAGGGGGCCTGGGTCAGCCCCAGCATTTT	CASTAGTGGLGQPQHF
TRBJ2-6	TRBV19	NA	NA	TGTGCCAGTAGTATGGGGGCTCGCCACTCTGGGGCCAACGTCCTGACTTTC	CASSMGARHSGANVLTF
TRBJ1-6	TRBV6-5	once	TRBD1	TGTGCCAGCAGCAACCGGGACAGTTATTCACCCCTCCACTTT	CASSNRDSYSPLHF
TRBJ2-3	TRBV7-9	NA	TRBD2	TGTGCCAGCAGCCCGGGACTAGGCTCAGATACGCAGTATTTT	CASSPGLGSDTQYF
TRBJ1-1	TRBV11-2	NA	TRBD1	TGTGCCAGCAGCCGAGGACAGGGGCTCACTGAAGCTTTCTTT	CASSRGQGLTEAFF
TRBJ1-1	TRBV18	NA	TRBD1	TGTGCCAGCTCACCCGGACAGGGCTTCCCGGAAGGGTTT	CASSPGQGFPEGF
TRBJ1-1	TRBV6-5	NA	NA	TGTGCCAGCACTTGGGCGCCGAGCACTGAAGCTTTCTTT	CASTWAPSTEAFF
TRBJ1-5	TRBV6-5	NA	NA	TGTGCCAGCACTTACAGGGAGAATCAGCCCCAGCATTTT	CASTYRENQPQHF
TRBJ1-2	TRBV2	few	NA	TGTGCCAGCAGCGTACAGTGGAACTATGGCTACACCTTC	CASSVQWNYGYTF
TRBJ1-2	TRBV7-9	NA	TRBD1	TGTGCCAGCAGAAACTCAGGGGGAAGGTTCGATGGCTACACCTTC	CASRNSGGRFDGYTF
TRBJ1-5	TRBV6-4	NA	NA	TGTGCCAGCAGTGACACCGGGGGGAAGCCCCAGCATTTT	CASSDTGGKPQHF
TRBJ1-4	TRBV19	NA	TRBD1	TGTGCCAGTAGTATACAGGGGGCTAATGAAAAACTGTTTTTT	CASSIQGANEKLFF
TRBJ2-5	TRBV9	few	TRBD2	TGTGCCAGCAGCGTAGGGCTAGCGGGGGGCCCCAGCCAAGAGACCCAGTACTTC	CASSVGLAGGPSQETQYF
TRBJ1-5	TRBV28	once	NA	TGTGCCAGCAGCCCGACGGGAGAGGGGTTGAATCAGCCCCAGCATTTT	CASSPTGEGLNQPQHF
TRBJ1-2	TRBV9	NA	NA	TGTGCCAGCAGCGCGGGGGAGGGGCGGATTGGCTACACCTTC	CASSAGEGRIGYTF
TRBJ1-1	TRBV11-2	NA	TRBD1	TGTGCCAGCAGCCCGCCGAGGGGACAGGGGTTCACTGAAGCTTTCTTT	CASSPPRGQGFTEAFF
TRBJ1-4	TRBV2	NA	TRBD1	TGTGCCAGCAGCCCCGACAGGGGTAGCGAAAAACTGTTTTTT	CASSPDRGSEKLFF
TRBJ1-2	TRBV6-5	once	TRBD1	TGTGCCAGCAGTTACCGGACAGGGGGCCACTATGGCTACACCTTC	CASSYRTGGHYGYTF
TRBJ2-5	TRBV7-9	NA	TRBD2	TGTGCCAGCAGTTCACAAGCGGGGGCCCAAGAGACCCAGTACTTC	CASSSQAGAQETQYF
TRBJ1-1	TRBV18	NA	NA	TGTGCCAGCTCACCACCATCGGTGAACACTGAAGCTTTCTTT	CASSPPSVNTEAFF
TRBJ1-1	TRBV2	NA	NA	TGTGCCAGCACCCTGAGGAGAGGGAGGGTGGACACTGAAGCTTTCTTT	CASTLRRGRVDTEAFF
TRBJ1-3	TRBV5-1	NA	TRBD1	TGCGCCAGCAGCCCTGGGACCAGGGGGTACTCTGGAAACACCATATATTTT	CASSPGTRGYSGNTIYF